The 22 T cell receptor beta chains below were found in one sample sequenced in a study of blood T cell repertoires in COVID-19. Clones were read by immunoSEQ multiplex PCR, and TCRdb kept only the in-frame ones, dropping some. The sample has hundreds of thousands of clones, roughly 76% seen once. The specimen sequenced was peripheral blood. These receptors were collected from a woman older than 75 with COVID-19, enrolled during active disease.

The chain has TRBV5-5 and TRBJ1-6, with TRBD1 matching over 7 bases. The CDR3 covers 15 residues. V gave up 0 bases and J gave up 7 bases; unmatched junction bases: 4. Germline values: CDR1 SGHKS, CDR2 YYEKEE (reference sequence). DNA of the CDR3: TGTGCCAGCAGCTTGGGATCAGGGGGAAATTCACCCCTCCACTTT. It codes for CASSLGSGGNSPLHF.

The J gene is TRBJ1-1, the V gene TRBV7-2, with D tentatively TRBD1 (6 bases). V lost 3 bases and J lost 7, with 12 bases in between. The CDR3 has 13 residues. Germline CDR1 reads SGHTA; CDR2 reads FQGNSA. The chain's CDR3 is CASSFNRALEAFF. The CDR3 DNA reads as TGTGCCAGCAGCTTTAACAGGGCCCTTGAAGCTTTCTTT.

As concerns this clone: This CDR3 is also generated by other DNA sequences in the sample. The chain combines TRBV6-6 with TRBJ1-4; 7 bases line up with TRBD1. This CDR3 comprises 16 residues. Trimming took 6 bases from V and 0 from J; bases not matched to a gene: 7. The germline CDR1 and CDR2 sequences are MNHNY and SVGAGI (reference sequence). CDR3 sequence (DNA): TGTGCCAGCAGCCCGACAGGGCGAGCAACTAATGAAAAACTGTTTTTT. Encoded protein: CASSPTGRATNEKLFF.

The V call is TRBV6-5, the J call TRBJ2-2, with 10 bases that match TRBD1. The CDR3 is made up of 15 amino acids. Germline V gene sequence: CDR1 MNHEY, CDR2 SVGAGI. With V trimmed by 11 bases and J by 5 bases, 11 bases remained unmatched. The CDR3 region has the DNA TGTGCCGGTCGACAGGGGGCGCTGGGAACCGGGGAGCTGTTTTTT. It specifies CAGRQGALGTGELFF.

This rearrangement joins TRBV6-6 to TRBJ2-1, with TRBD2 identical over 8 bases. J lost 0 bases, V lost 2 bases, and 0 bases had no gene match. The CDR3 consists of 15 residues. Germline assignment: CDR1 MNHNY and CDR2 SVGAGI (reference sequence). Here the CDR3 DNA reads TGTGCCAGCAGTTACGGGACTAGCTCCTACAATGAGCAGTTCTTC. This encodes CASSYGTSSYNEQFF.

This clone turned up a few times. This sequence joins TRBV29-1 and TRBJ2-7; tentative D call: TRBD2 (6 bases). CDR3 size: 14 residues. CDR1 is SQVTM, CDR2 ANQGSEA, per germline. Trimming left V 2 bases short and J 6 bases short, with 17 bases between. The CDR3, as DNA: TGCAGCGTTGAAATGGGGGGTAGTAGAGGCGAGCAGTACTTC. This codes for CSVEMGGSRGEQYF.

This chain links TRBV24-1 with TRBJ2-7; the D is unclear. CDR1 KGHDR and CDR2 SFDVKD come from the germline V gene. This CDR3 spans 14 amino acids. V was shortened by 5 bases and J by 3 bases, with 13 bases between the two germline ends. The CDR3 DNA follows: TGTGCCACCAGTGCTGCAGATGTTGTCTACGAGCAGTACTTC. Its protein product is CATSAADVVYEQYF.

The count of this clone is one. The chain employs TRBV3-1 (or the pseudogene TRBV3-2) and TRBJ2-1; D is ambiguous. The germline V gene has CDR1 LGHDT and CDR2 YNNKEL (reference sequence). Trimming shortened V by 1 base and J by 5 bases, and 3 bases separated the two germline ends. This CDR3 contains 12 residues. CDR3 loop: CASSQVNNEQFF. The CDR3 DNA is TGTGCCAGCAGCCAAGTTAACAATGAGCAGTTCTTC.

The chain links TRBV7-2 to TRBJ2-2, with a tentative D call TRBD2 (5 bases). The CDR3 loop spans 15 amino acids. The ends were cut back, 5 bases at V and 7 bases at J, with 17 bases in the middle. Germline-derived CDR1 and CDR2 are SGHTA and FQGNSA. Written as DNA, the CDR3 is TGTGCCAGCAGCCGGACCTCTTCGGGAAGCGGGGAGCTGTTTTTT. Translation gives CASSRTSSGSGELFF.

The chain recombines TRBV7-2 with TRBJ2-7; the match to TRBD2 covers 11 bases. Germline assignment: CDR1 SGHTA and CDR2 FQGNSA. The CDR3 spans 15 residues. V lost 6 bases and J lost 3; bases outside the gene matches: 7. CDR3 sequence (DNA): TGTGCCAGCAGTCCGGGACTAGCGGACCTCTACGAGCAGTACTTC. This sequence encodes CASSPGLADLYEQYF.

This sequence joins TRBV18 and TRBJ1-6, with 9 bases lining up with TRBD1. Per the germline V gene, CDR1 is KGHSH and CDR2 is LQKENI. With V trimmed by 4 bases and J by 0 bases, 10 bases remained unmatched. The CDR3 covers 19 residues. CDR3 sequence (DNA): TGTGCCAGCTCACAAACCGGGACAGGGACCAGCTCCTATAATTCACCCCTCCACTTT. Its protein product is CASSQTGTGTSSYNSPLHF. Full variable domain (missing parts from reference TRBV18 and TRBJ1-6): NAGVMQNPRHLVRRRGQEARLRCSPMKGHSHVYWYRQLPEEGLKFMVYLQKENIIDESGMPKERFSAEFPKEGPSILRIQQVVRGDSAAYFCASSQTGTGTSSYNSPLHFGNGTRLTVT.

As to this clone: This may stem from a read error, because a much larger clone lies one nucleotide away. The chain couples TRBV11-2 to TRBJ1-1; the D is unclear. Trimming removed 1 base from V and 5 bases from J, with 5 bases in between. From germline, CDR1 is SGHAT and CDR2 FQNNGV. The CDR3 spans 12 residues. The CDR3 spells CASSLGETEAFF. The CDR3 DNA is TGTGCCAGCAGCTTAGGGGAGACTGAAGCTTTCTTT. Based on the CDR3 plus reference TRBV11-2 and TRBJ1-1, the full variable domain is EAGVAQSPRYKIIEKRQSVAFWCNPISGHATLYWYQQILGQGPKLLIQFQNNGVVDDSQLPKDRFSAERLKGVDSTLKIQPAKLEDSAVYLCASSLGETEAFFGQGTRLTVV.

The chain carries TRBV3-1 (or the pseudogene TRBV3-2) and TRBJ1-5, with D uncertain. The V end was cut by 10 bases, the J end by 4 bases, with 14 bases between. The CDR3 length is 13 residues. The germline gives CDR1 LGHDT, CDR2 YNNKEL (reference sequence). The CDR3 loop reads CATSFGVNQPQHF. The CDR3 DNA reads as TGTGCCACTTCTTTCGGGGTGAATCAGCCCCAGCATTTT.

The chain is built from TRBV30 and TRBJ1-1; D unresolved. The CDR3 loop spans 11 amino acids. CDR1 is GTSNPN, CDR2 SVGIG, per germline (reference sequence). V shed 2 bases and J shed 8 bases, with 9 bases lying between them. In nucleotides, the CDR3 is TGTGCCTGGAGTATCCCAGTCGAAGCTTTCTTT. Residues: CAWSIPVEAFF.

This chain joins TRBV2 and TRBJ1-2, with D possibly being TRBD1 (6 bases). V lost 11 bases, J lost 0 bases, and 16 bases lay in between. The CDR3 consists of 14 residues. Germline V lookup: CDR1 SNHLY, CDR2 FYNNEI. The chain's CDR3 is CAGAQGPANYGYTF. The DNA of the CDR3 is TGTGCCGGAGCACAGGGTCCCGCTAACTATGGCTACACCTTC.

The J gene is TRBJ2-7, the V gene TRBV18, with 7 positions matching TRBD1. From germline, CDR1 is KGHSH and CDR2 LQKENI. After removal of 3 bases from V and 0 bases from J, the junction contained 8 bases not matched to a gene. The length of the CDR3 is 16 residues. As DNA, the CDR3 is TGTGCCAGCTCACCTCAAGGACAGGCCAGCTCCTACGAGCAGTACTTC. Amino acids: CASSPQGQASSYEQYF.

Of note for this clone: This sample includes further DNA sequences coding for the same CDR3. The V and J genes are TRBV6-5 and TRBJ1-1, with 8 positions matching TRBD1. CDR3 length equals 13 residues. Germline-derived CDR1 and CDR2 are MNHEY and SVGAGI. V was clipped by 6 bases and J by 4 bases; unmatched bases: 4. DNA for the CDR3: TGTGCCAGCAGCAGGGGGCAAGGCACTGAAGCTTTCTTT. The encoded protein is CASSRGQGTEAFF.

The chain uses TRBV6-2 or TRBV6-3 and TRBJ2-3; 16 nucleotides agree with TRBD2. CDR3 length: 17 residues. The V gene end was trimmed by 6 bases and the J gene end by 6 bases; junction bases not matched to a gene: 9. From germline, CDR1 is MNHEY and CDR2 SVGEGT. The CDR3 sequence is CASSTGTSGRAGDTQYF. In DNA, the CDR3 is TGTGCCAGCAGCACAGGGACTAGCGGGAGGGCCGGCGATACGCAGTATTTT.

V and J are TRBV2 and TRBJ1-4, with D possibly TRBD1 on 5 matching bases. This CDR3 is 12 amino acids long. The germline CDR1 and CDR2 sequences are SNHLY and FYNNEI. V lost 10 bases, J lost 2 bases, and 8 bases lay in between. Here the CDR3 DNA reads TGTGCCACCAGGGCTACTAATGAAAAACTGTTTTTT. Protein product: CATRATNEKLFF.

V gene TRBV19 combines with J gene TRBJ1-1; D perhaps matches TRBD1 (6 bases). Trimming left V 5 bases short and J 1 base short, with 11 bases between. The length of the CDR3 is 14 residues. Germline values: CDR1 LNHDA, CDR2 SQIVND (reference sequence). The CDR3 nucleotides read TGTGCCAGTAGTTCTCCGGGACAGAACACTGAAGCTTTCTTT. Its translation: CASSSPGQNTEAFF.

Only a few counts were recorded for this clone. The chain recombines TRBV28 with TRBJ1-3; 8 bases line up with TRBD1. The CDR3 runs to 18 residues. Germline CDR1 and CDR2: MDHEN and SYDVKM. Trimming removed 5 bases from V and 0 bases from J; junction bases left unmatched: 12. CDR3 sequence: CASSLPTGARISGNTIYF. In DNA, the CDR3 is TGTGCCAGCAGTCTCCCGACAGGGGCAAGGATCTCTGGAAACACCATATATTTT.

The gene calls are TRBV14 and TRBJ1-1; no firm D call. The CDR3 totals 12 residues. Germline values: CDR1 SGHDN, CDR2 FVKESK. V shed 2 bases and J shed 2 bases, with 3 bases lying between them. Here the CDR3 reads CASSQYNTEAFF. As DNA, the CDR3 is TGTGCCAGCAGCCAATATAACACTGAAGCTTTCTTT.